This TCR beta chain appears in the sequencing data of a study of CD8 T cells in ankylosing spondylitis. Findings and caveats of the study: Relatively scarce in peripheral blood, disease-linked clones were CD8+. It appeared that ankylosing spondylitis blood was characterized by a TCR beta motif of several highly homologous variants. Matched ankylosing spondylitis synovial fluid reportedly contained a significantly enriched population of disease-linked clones.

Library preparation for TCR beta used quantitative 5'-RACE with molecular barcodes. TCRdb analysed the 5' RACE reads with MiXCR anew, one entry per CDR3 protein. This table holds roughly 90,000 distinct CDR3 sequences, about 8% found once. Trimming removed 5 bases from V and 3 bases from J, with 14 bases in between. The CDR3 has 14 amino acids. Germline V gives CDR1 SGHTA, CDR2 FQGNSA. This clonotype was seen repeatedly, ten times or more. The antigen remains undetermined. The genes are TRBV7-2 and TRBJ2-7; no definite D call. The receptor was isolated from a male donor with ankylosing spondylitis or in good health (not recorded which). Sequencing was performed on blood, either unsorted or a sorted T cell fraction (not recorded which). CDR3 sequence: CASSQTRFNYEQYF. The CDR3 nucleotides read TGTGCCAGCAGCCAAACTCGTTTTAACTACGAGCAGTACTTC.